This entry concerns a single T cell receptor beta chain. The record originates from a study of blood T cell repertoires in COVID-19. Sequenced by immunoSEQ multiplex PCR; TCRdb stores in-frame clones only, minus some. This sample has about 480,000 clones; over 75% occur once, and the top ten carry 1.8%. CDR3 length: 15 amino acids. CDR1 is ENHRY and CDR2 is SYGVKD in the germline V gene. Trimming at V came to 8 bases and at J to 4 bases, leaving 11 bases not matched to a gene. The participants were between about 18 and 90 years old and came from 20 to 30 US areas. The source material was PBMCs or T cells enriched from blood (not recorded which). The rearrangement uses TRBV10-3 and TRBJ1-3; 7 bases map to TRBD1. The TCR comes from a woman in her 40s who had recovered from COVID-19. The CDR3 protein is CAIATTTGPGNTIYF. The CDR3 DNA sequence: TGTGCCATCGCTACTACGACAGGGCCCGGAAACACCATATATTTT.